Following are 11 T cell receptor beta chains from one sample sequenced in a study of control samples from healthy donors and cancer patients. Generated by immunoSEQ multiplex PCR, the TCRdb table keeps only in-frame clones and is missing some. This sample carries about 82,000 clones, about 88% of them seen once, and the ten largest clones take 6.5% to 8.5%. Input material: blood. These receptors were collected from a man in his forties or fifties in good health.

V usage is TRBV7-8 and J usage is TRBJ2-5; 7 nucleotides agree with TRBD1. Germline loops: CDR1 SGHVS, CDR2 FQNEAQ. The CDR3 contains 16 residues. V trimming: 2 bases; J trimming: 3 bases; junction bases outside the gene matches: 9. The CDR3 sequence is CASSLSNYQGEETQYF. DNA for the CDR3: TGTGCCAGCAGCTTATCAAACTACCAGGGGGAAGAGACCCAGTACTTC.

This chain links TRBV2 with TRBJ2-1, with 12 bases matching TRBD2. Trimming took 6 bases from V and 4 from J; bases not matched to a gene: 4. The CDR3 loop spans 15 amino acids. The V gene's germline CDR1 is SNHLY and CDR2 FYNNEI. CDR3 amino acids: CASRTSGGPYNEQFF. DNA for the CDR3: TGTGCCAGCAGGACTAGCGGGGGTCCATACAATGAGCAGTTCTTC.

The rearrangement links TRBV5-5 to TRBJ1-2; D possibly corresponds to TRBD1 (5 bases). Trimming took off 1 base at V and 4 bases at J, with 23 bases between the two ends. The CDR3 runs to 18 residues. CDR1 is SGHKS, CDR2 YYEKEE, per germline (reference sequence). CDR3 sequence (DNA): TGTGCCAGCAGCTTGAGCCGGGACCGAGGCAAAAAGACCTATGGCTACACCTTC. This sequence encodes CASSLSRDRGKKTYGYTF.

This rearrangement joins TRBV29-1 to TRBJ1-1; no reliable D call. Deletions cut 6 bases from V and 9 bases from J, with 14 bases between. Germline loops: CDR1 SQVTM, CDR2 ANQGSEA. The CDR3 runs to 11 residues. The CDR3 DNA reads TGCAGCGTCGCTCTGGATGAAAAAGCTTTCTTT. This encodes CSVALDEKAFF.

The genes are TRBV10-1 and TRBJ2-3; perhaps D is TRBD1 or TRBD2 (5 bases each). The CDR3 loop spans 16 amino acids. Trimming took off 7 bases at V and 0 bases at J, with 17 bases between the two ends. The V gene's germline CDR1 is WNHNN and CDR2 SYGVQD (reference sequence). Written as DNA, the CDR3 is TGCGCCAGCACCCCGAGGGGCCCTTCTAGCACAGATACGCAGTATTTT. Protein sequence: CASTPRGPSSTDTQYF.

V and J are TRBV6-5 and TRBJ2-7; TRBD2 might be the D (5 bases). Trimming removed 2 bases at V and 3 bases at J, with 11 bases between. CDR1 is MNHEY and CDR2 is SVGAGI in the germline V gene. This CDR3 has 14 amino acids. For the CDR3, the DNA is TGTGCCAGCAGTTACCTCGAGGGCGGCTACGAGCAGTACTTC. Translated: CASSYLEGGYEQYF.

The chain has TRBV3-1 (or the pseudogene TRBV3-2) and TRBJ2-1; 15 bases map to TRBD2. The CDR3 length is 14 residues. Germline CDR1 reads LGHDT; CDR2 reads YNNKEL (reference sequence). V trimming: 4 bases; J trimming: 10 bases; junction bases outside the gene matches: 2. Here the CDR3 reads CASSRTSGGAEQFF. The CDR3 DNA reads as TGTGCCAGCAGCCGGACTAGCGGGGGGGCAGAGCAGTTCTTC.

The chain has TRBV5-6 and TRBJ2-1; 8 bases match TRBD2. Germline V gene sequence: CDR1 SGHDT, CDR2 YYEEEE. This CDR3 has 15 amino acids. The V segment lost 1 base and the J segment 9 bases; nucleotides outside the gene matches: 9. CDR3 residues: CASSLSVIAGLEQFF. The CDR3 DNA sequence: TGTGCCAGCAGCTTGTCGGTAATAGCGGGGCTTGAGCAGTTCTTC.

The rearrangement uses TRBV12-5 and TRBJ1-6, with 9 nucleotides matching TRBD1. The junction had 22 bases not matched to a gene; V was cut back by 0 bases and J by 7 bases. Germline V lookup: CDR1 LGHNT, CDR2 FRNRAP. The CDR3 is 22 residues long. This CDR3 reads CASGLVLRDRVTYNRRNSPLHF. In nucleotides, the CDR3 is TGTGCTAGTGGTTTGGTATTGCGGGACAGGGTTACTTACAATCGTAGAAATTCACCCCTCCACTTT.

The V and J genes are TRBV10-3 and TRBJ1-3; 10 nucleotides align to TRBD1. The CDR3 totals 19 residues. V gave up 6 bases and J gave up 0 bases; unmatched junction bases: 14. From germline, CDR1 is ENHRY and CDR2 SYGVKD. CDR3 nucleotide sequence: TGTGCCATCAGCCCTGGGACAGGGGCCTCTCCCACCTCTGGAAACACCATATATTTT. This sequence encodes CAISPGTGASPTSGNTIYF.

The gene calls are TRBV5-1 and TRBJ2-3; D possibly uses TRBD1 or TRBD2 (6 bases each). Germline CDR1 is SGHRS and CDR2 is YFSETQ. Trimming took off 1 base at V and 1 base at J, with 13 bases between the two ends. The CDR3 is 16 amino acids. The DNA of the CDR3 is TGCGCCAGCAGCTTGCTGGAAAGGGGGGGCACAGATACGCAGTATTTT. It yields the protein CASSLLERGGTDTQYF.